The TCR beta chain under discussion was sequenced for a study of blood T cell repertoires in COVID-19. Study overall: Researchers got acute and convalescent COVID-19 samples from the United States, Italy and Spain. T cells, B-cell-depleted T cells, or PBMCs provided the cDNA or gDNA that served as material.

This clone has just a few counts. J was trimmed by 4 bases and V by 3 bases; bases with no gene match: 6. CDR1 is SGHRS, CDR2 YFSETQ, per germline. This CDR3 has 14 residues. Only in-frame clones appear in the TCRdb table, and some are missing; sequencing was by immunoSEQ multiplex PCR. The table lists about 150,000 clones, approximately 82% of them singletons. The chain has TRBV5-1 and TRBJ2-5; TRBD1 agrees at 7 bases. This TCR was recovered from a man in his 70s who had recovered from COVID-19. The sample was peripheral blood. The CDR3 loop reads CASSWGQRGETQYF. The CDR3 coding sequence is TGCGCCAGCAGCTGGGGACAGAGGGGAGAGACCCAGTACTTC.